The next 14 T cell receptor beta chains were all read from a single sample in a study of T cell changes during pregnancy in multiple sclerosis. Repertoires were generated with immunoSEQ multiplex PCR, while TCRdb's copy carries only in-frame clones and drops some. The data show some 74,000 clones, 80% to 95% seen once. The sequencing used peripheral blood, collected after pregnancy. Every receptor here comes from a female donor in good health, enrolled as a control in a pregnancy study.

The V call is TRBV19, the J call TRBJ1-4, with a tentative D call TRBD1 (5 bases). The CDR3 length is 17 residues. V gave up 2 bases and J gave up 5 bases, with 18 bases separating them. Per the germline V gene, CDR1 is LNHDA and CDR2 is SQIVND (reference sequence). CDR3 bases: TGTGCCAGTAGTATACCCGGTGGAGGGGTTAAGAATGAAAAACTGTTTTTT. Protein sequence: CASSIPGGGVKNEKLFF.

The chain has TRBV5-1 and TRBJ2-1; the D gene is possibly TRBD1 (6 bases). Germline CDR1 and CDR2: SGHRS and YFSETQ. The CDR3 is made up of 13 amino acids. V dropped 6 bases and J dropped 8 bases, with 15 bases sitting between them. CDR3 coding DNA: TGCGCCAGCAAGGGACATCGCGTCGATGAGCAGTTCTTC. Translating gives CASKGHRVDEQFF.

The chain couples TRBV30 to TRBJ2-7, with 7 nucleotides matching TRBD1. Germline CDR1 is GTSNPN and CDR2 is SVGIG (reference sequence). The V segment lost 1 base and the J segment 2 bases; nucleotides outside the gene matches: 8. CDR3 length: 15 residues. The CDR3 here is CAWSAVGTAAYEQYF. For the CDR3, the DNA is TGTGCCTGGAGTGCCGTTGGGACAGCGGCCTACGAGCAGTACTTC.

V usage is TRBV28 and J usage is TRBJ1-1; D might be TRBD1 (6 bases). Trimming cost V 5 bases and J 0 bases, with 16 bases left between them. CDR3 size: 16 residues. Germline V gene sequence: CDR1 MDHEN, CDR2 SYDVKM. CDR3 residues: CASSPTWGGLNTEAFF. The CDR3 bases are TGTGCCAGCAGTCCAACTTGGGGGGGCTTGAACACTGAAGCTTTCTTT.

V usage is TRBV2 and J usage is TRBJ1-5, with 7 bases matching TRBD1. The CDR3 has 17 residues. The germline gives CDR1 SNHLY, CDR2 FYNNEI. V was clipped by 6 bases and J by 4 bases; unmatched bases: 15. The CDR3 DNA sequence: TGTGCCAGCAGCCAAGAAGGTCGGGCAGGGGGGAATCAGCCCCAGCATTTT. Its protein is CASSQEGRAGGNQPQHF.

This chain uses TRBV7-3 with TRBJ2-1, with D perhaps TRBD2 (5 bases). The V gene's germline CDR1 is SGHTA and CDR2 FQGTGA. This CDR3 is 15 amino acids long. V was cut by 5 bases and J by 5 bases, with 16 bases left in between. This CDR3 is CASSIGLVPNNEQFF. In DNA, the CDR3 is TGTGCCAGCAGCATCGGACTCGTCCCCAACAATGAGCAGTTCTTC. Full variable domain (rest looked up from reference TRBV7-3 and TRBJ2-1): GAGVSQTPSNKVTEKGKYVELRCDPISGHTALYWYRQSLGQGPEFLIYFQGTGAADDSGLPNDRFFAVRPEGSVSTLKIQRTERGDSAVYLCASSIGLVPNNEQFFGPGTRLTVL.

In this sample, this clone turned up once. Germline is not matched at one junction end, which may reflect a read error. The chain carries TRBV20-1 and TRBJ1-1; D call uncertain. Germline lookup yields CDR1 DFQATT and CDR2 SNEGSKA (reference sequence). This CDR3 is 10 amino acids long. For the CDR3, the DNA is TGCAGTGCAAGAGTTTATGAAGCTTTCTTT. Translating gives CSARVYEAFF.

The V call is TRBV7-2, the J call TRBJ2-3; the D is unclear. CDR1 and CDR2 (germline): SGHTA, FQGNSA. V gave up 7 bases and J gave up 2 bases, with 16 bases separating them. The CDR3 has 15 residues. Here the CDR3 DNA reads TGTGCCAGCATACAGTCCGGTCTGAACACAGATACGCAGTATTTT. Amino acids: CASIQSGLNTDTQYF.

V is TRBV7-2 and J is TRBJ2-1; 8 bases are a match to TRBD1. Germline V gene data show CDR1 as SGHTA and CDR2 as FQGNSA. Germline trimming cut 3 bases from V and 7 bases from J; bases unmatched to any gene: 8. The CDR3 extends over 15 amino acids. The CDR3 sequence is CASSLTGRQGNEQFF. DNA for the CDR3: TGTGCCAGCAGCTTGACGGGGAGACAGGGGAATGAGCAGTTCTTC. Complete variable domain (other parts from reference TRBV7-2 and TRBJ2-1): GAGVSQSPSNKVTEKGKDVELRCDPISGHTALYWYRQSLGQGLEFLIYFQGNSAPDKSGLPSDRFSAERTGGSVSTLTIQRTQQEDSAVYLCASSLTGRQGNEQFFGPGTRLTVL.

The rearrangement uses TRBV6-5 and TRBJ2-3; 10 bases are a match to TRBD2. The CDR3 is 15 residues long. Germline loops: CDR1 MNHEY, CDR2 SVGAGI. The trim removed 7 bases at V and 2 bases at J, leaving 6 bases unmatched. CDR3 coding DNA: TGTGCCAGCATTCCAGCGGGGGGGATCACAGATACGCAGTATTTT. Encoded protein: CASIPAGGITDTQYF.

The chain combines TRBV9 with TRBJ1-2, with no clear D. Trimming took 3 bases from V and 2 from J, leaving 20 bases between them. This CDR3 region has 17 residues. In germline, CDR1 is SGDLS, CDR2 YYNGEE. The CDR3 is CASSALPSITANYGYTF. DNA for the CDR3: TGTGCCAGCAGCGCCCTCCCTTCTATTACAGCAAACTATGGCTACACCTTC.

J is TRBJ2-7 and V is TRBV5-6, with 11 bases matching TRBD2. With V trimmed by 0 bases and J by 4 bases, 6 bases remained unmatched. CDR3 length: 16 amino acids. In germline, CDR1 is SGHDT, CDR2 YYEEEE. The CDR3 loop reads CASSLDSGRAGYEQYF. CDR3 DNA: TGTGCCAGCAGCTTGGATAGCGGGAGGGCCGGGTACGAGCAGTACTTC.

The chain joins TRBV9 to TRBJ2-7; D may be TRBD1 (6 bases). Germline lookup yields CDR1 SGDLS and CDR2 YYNGEE. The CDR3 is made up of 14 amino acids. V was cut by 2 bases and J by 1 base, with 10 bases left in between. The CDR3 coding sequence is TGTGCCAGCAGCGTGGACAGTCTTTCCTACGAGCAGTACTTC. Its translation: CASSVDSLSYEQYF. Full variable domain (outside the CDR3, taken from reference TRBV9 and TRBJ2-7): DSGVTQTPKHLITATGQRVTLRCSPRSGDLSVYWYQQSLDQGLQFLIQYYNGEERAKGNILERFSAQQFPDLHSELNLSSLELGDSALYFCASSVDSLSYEQYFGPGTRLTVT.

The genes are TRBV6-5 and TRBJ1-3; unclear D gene. V was clipped by 4 bases and J by 2 bases, with 9 bases between them. The germline V gene encodes CDR1 MNHEY and CDR2 SVGAGI. The CDR3 totals 14 residues. CDR3 protein: CASSLQSAGNTIYF. CDR3 in DNA: TGTGCCAGCAGTTTGCAGTCAGCTGGAAACACCATATATTTT.